One and the same sample provided the 27 T cell receptor beta chains below, sequenced in a study of CD8 T cells in ankylosing spondylitis. TCRdb analysed the 5' RACE reads with MiXCR anew, one entry per CDR3 protein. Of some 130,000 distinct CDR3 sequences listed, roughly 7.7% are singletons. Sequencing input: synovial fluid, either unsorted or a sorted T cell fraction (not recorded which). The receptors were gathered from a male donor with ankylosing spondylitis.

This clonotype is labeled as medium-sized. V is TRBV5-1 and J is TRBJ1-2; D unresolved. The V gene's germline CDR1 is SGHRS and CDR2 YFSETQ. The CDR3 loop spans 14 amino acids. The ends were cut back, 0 bases at V and 2 bases at J, with 8 bases in the middle. The CDR3 nucleotides read TGCGCCAGCAGCTTGGAGGGAAGAAACTATGGCTACACCTTC. Translating gives CASSLEGRNYGYTF.

This clonotype was observed at least ten times. The V and J genes are TRBV4-2 and TRBJ2-7; no firm D call. CDR1 LGHNA and CDR2 YNFKEQ come from the germline V gene. The CDR3 has 15 amino acids. The V and J ends lost 1 base and 0 bases respectively, with 10 bases between them. CDR3 region: CASSQVTGSSYEQYF. The DNA for the CDR3 is TGTGCCAGCAGCCAAGTAACCGGCAGCTCCTACGAGCAGTACTTC.

J is TRBJ1-1 and V is TRBV7-2; no definite D call. The CDR3 spans 15 residues. V lost 1 base, J lost 0 bases, and 9 bases lay in between. Germline V gene lookup returns CDR1 SGHTA and CDR2 FQGNSA. DNA of the CDR3: TGTGCCAGCAGCTTAGGATTAGACATGAACACTGAAGCTTTCTTT. Translation gives CASSLGLDMNTEAFF.

Regarding this clonotype: A much larger clonotype is one base distant, so this may be a read error. The rearrangement links TRBV3-1 to TRBJ1-1, with TRBD1 matching 8 bases. The germline V gene has CDR1 LGHDT and CDR2 YNNKEL (reference sequence). This CDR3 has 18 residues. This CDR3 reads CASTQQPHRTGYMGEAFF. DNA for the CDR3: TGTGCCAGCACCCAACAACCTCACCGGACAGGGTATATGGGTGAAGCTTTCTTT.

As concerns this clonotype: A clone one base away is much larger, so this may be a read error. V usage is TRBV30 and J usage is TRBJ2-7; maybe TRBD1 (5 bases). The CDR3 sequence is 13 residues long. Looked up from germline, CDR1 is GTSNPN and CDR2 is SVGIG (reference sequence). CDR3 DNA: TGTACCTGGAGTGACGGACACCTCTACGAGCAGTACTTC. This sequence encodes CTWSDGHLYEQYF.

This chain joins TRBV25-1 and TRBJ2-6, with no clear D. Trimming shortened V by 8 bases and J by 4 bases, and 9 bases separated the two germline ends. The CDR3 is 13 residues long. The V gene's germline CDR1 is MGHDK and CDR2 SYGVNS. CDR3 sequence (DNA): TGTGCCAGCGCCCGGATCGGGGCCAACGTCCTGACTTTC. This sequence encodes CASARIGANVLTF. The full variable domain, its missing parts supplied by reference TRBV25-1 and TRBJ2-6, is EADIYQTPRYLVIGTGKKITLECSQTMGHDKMYWYQQDPGMELHLIHYSYGVNSTEKGDLSSESTVSRIRTEHFPLTLESARPSHTSQYLCASARIGANVLTFGAGSRLTVL.

This clonotype was seen ten or more times. This chain's CDR3 is CASRGTENTEAFF. As DNA, the CDR3 is TGTGCCAGCAGGGGGACAGAGAACACTGAAGCTTTCTTT. The V gene is TRBV12-3 or TRBV12-4, the J gene TRBJ1-1; 7 bases agree with TRBD1. This CDR3 contains 13 residues. The J segment lost 1 base and the V segment lost 6 bases, leaving 2 bases of the junction unmatched.

The chain uses TRBV28 and TRBJ2-3, with D possibly being TRBD1 (6 bases). Looked up from germline, CDR1 is MDHEN and CDR2 is SYDVKM. The germline V and J ends were trimmed by 6 bases and 6 bases, with 16 bases remaining between them. The CDR3 has 14 amino acids. The CDR3 loop reads CASRQGLASDTQYF. DNA of the CDR3: TGTGCCAGCAGACAGGGCTTAGCTTCCGATACGCAGTATTTT.

This clonotype was counted at least ten times. The genes are TRBV20-1 and TRBJ2-5; D remains unclear. This CDR3 has 14 amino acids. Trimming pared 3 bases from V and 2 bases from J, leaving 13 bases between. Germline V CDR1 and CDR2: DFQATT, SNEGSKA (reference sequence). The DNA of the CDR3 is TGCAGTGCTAGTACGGGTCCGGTACAAGAGACCCAGTACTTC. This encodes CSASTGPVQETQYF.

This clonotype has at least ten counts. The V and J genes are TRBV12-3 or TRBV12-4 and TRBJ2-2; D not resolved. V lost 4 bases to trimming and J lost 7 bases, with 10 bases between them. The CDR3 spans 13 residues. CDR3 DNA sequence: TGTGCCAGCAGTTCGCTGCTTGGCGGGGAGCTGTTTTTT. It yields the protein CASSSLLGGELFF.

The sample holds many counts of this clonotype. The rearrangement joins TRBV27 to TRBJ2-7, with unresolved D. CDR3 length equals 12 residues. Per the germline V gene, CDR1 is MNHEY and CDR2 is SMNVEV (reference sequence). Trimming removed 4 bases at V and 3 bases at J, with 7 bases between. CDR3 DNA: TGTGCCAGCAGTTCAGACAACTACGAGCAGTACTTC. This encodes CASSSDNYEQYF.

About this clonotype itself: The junction does not match germline at one end; this may be a read error. The CDR3 sequence is CASSLVAGPPHF. DNA for the CDR3: TGTGCCAGCAGCTTAGTGGCGGGACCCCCGCATTTT. The chain is built from TRBV11-2 and TRBJ2-3; TRBD2 is a possible D gene (6 bases). Germline CDR1 and CDR2: SGHAT and FQNNGV. The CDR3 has 12 amino acids.

The V gene is TRBV6-2 or TRBV6-3, the J gene TRBJ2-2; the D gene is possibly TRBD2 (5 bases). The CDR3 contains 15 residues. The germline CDR1 and CDR2 sequences are MNHEY and SVGEGT. V was clipped by 2 bases and J by 6 bases, with 13 bases between them. The CDR3 loop is CASSYGGGEAGELFF. The CDR3 nucleotides read TGTGCCAGCAGTTACGGTGGAGGAGAGGCCGGGGAGCTGTTTTTT.

This clonotype was observed a few times. This chain joins TRBV13 and TRBJ2-7, with 7 bases that match TRBD1. The V and J ends lost 5 bases and 4 bases, in that order; junction bases with no gene match: 2. CDR1 is PRHDT, CDR2 FYEKMQ, per germline (reference sequence). CDR3 size: 12 residues. CDR3 residues: CASSIQGYEQYF. In DNA, the CDR3 is TGTGCCAGCAGCATACAGGGGTACGAGCAGTACTTC. The variable domain in full, completed from reference TRBV13 and TRBJ2-7, reads AAGVIQSPRHLIKEKRETATLKCYPIPRHDTVYWYQQGPGQDPQFLISFYEKMQSDKGSIPDRFSAQQFSDYHSELNMSSLELGDSALYFCASSIQGYEQYFGPGTRLTVT.

This clonotype came up many times. The chain has TRBV3-1 and TRBJ2-3; D might be TRBD1 (7 bases). V lost 0 bases, J lost 3 bases, and 13 bases lay in between. Germline lookup yields CDR1 LGHDT and CDR2 YNNKEL (reference sequence). The CDR3 extends over 16 amino acids. The CDR3 DNA is TGTGCCAGCAGCCAAGACAGGGGGGCCCCTACAGATACGCAGTATTTT. It encodes CASSQDRGAPTDTQYF.

This clonotype was detected a few times. This chain connects TRBV7-2 to TRBJ2-5; D might be TRBD1 (7 bases). V lost 5 bases to trimming and J lost 5 bases, with 18 bases between them. The CDR3 consists of 15 residues. Germline loops: CDR1 SGHTA, CDR2 FQGNSA. The CDR3 sequence is CASSPRRGRAETQYF. For the CDR3, the DNA is TGTGCCAGCAGCCCCCGGAGGGGGCGAGCGGAGACCCAGTACTTC.

This chain joins TRBV6-2 or TRBV6-3 and TRBJ1-5; the D is unclear. With 6 bases removed from V and 5 bases from J, the gap between germline ends came to 14 bases. The CDR3 has 14 amino acids. Germline assignment: CDR1 MNHEY and CDR2 SVGEGT. CDR3 loop: CASSPSRVHQPQHF. The CDR3 coding sequence is TGTGCCAGCAGCCCGTCGAGGGTACATCAGCCCCAGCATTTT.

This clonotype was observed many times. The V gene is TRBV9, the J gene TRBJ1-3; tentatively, D is TRBD1 (6 bases). Germline assignment: CDR1 SGDLS and CDR2 YYNGEE. This CDR3 contains 17 residues. Trimming cost V 2 bases and J 0 bases, with 15 bases left between them. The CDR3 here is CASSVFPGARSGNTIYF. CDR3 DNA sequence: TGTGCCAGCAGCGTCTTCCCAGGGGCCCGCTCTGGAAACACCATATATTTT.

This clonotype was counted many times. The V gene is TRBV20-1, the J gene TRBJ1-1; D is perhaps TRBD1 (5 bases). CDR3 length equals 12 residues. Germline V gene sequence: CDR1 DFQATT, CDR2 SNEGSKA (reference sequence). V was cut by 6 bases and J by 2 bases, with 10 bases left in between. The CDR3: CSASTENTEAFF. The CDR3 DNA is TGCAGTGCCTCGACAGAAAACACTGAAGCTTTCTTT.

This clonotype was seen a handful of times. An end of the junction does not agree with germline; a read error may underlie this. The chain employs TRBV29-1 and TRBJ1-1, with D possibly matching TRBD1 (5 bases). Germline V lookup: CDR1 SQVTM, CDR2 ANQGSEA. The CDR3 has 13 residues. The CDR3 here is CGVQGPMNTEAFF. CDR3 in DNA: TGCGGCGTGCAGGGACCCATGAACACTGAAGCTTTCTTT.

This clonotype was detected many times. The rearrangement joins TRBV28 to TRBJ1-2; possible D gene TRBD1, 5 bases. Germline V lookup: CDR1 MDHEN, CDR2 SYDVKM. With 3 bases removed from V and 3 bases from J, the gap between germline ends came to 11 bases. This CDR3 is built from 14 residues. The CDR3 loop is CASSFGGGDYGYTF. The CDR3 bases are TGTGCCAGCAGTTTCGGGGGAGGGGACTATGGCTACACCTTC.

This clonotype was found many times. V usage is TRBV7-2 and J usage is TRBJ2-2; D unclear. The CDR3 sequence is 15 residues long. Trimming took off 1 base at V and 4 bases at J, with 10 bases between the two ends. Germline CDR1 reads SGHTA; CDR2 reads FQGNSA. The CDR3, as DNA: TGTGCCAGCAGCTTAGGAGGCGGTGGCACCGGGGAGCTGTTTTTT. Amino acids: CASSLGGGGTGELFF.

This clonotype was detected a few times. The gene calls are TRBV28 and TRBJ2-3; maybe TRBD2 (6 bases). There are 15 residues in the CDR3. Trimming shortened V by 4 bases and J by 2 bases, and 13 bases separated the two germline ends. CDR1 and CDR2 (germline): MDHEN, SYDVKM. Written as DNA, the CDR3 is TGTGCCAGCAGTTCCTACAGCGGGCCCACAGATACGCAGTATTTT. Its translation is CASSSYSGPTDTQYF.

This clonotype was detected ten times or more. The chain combines TRBV29-1 with TRBJ1-2; 12 bases agree with TRBD1. The V gene's germline CDR1 is SQVTM and CDR2 ANQGSEA. The trim removed 2 bases at V and 11 bases at J, leaving 9 bases unmatched. The CDR3 sequence is 14 residues long. The CDR3 is CSVERFGTGGTYTF. The CDR3 bases are TGCAGCGTTGAACGATTCGGGACAGGGGGCACTTACACCTTC.

The chain has TRBV7-2 and TRBJ2-1; tentatively, D is TRBD1 (6 bases). The V gene's germline CDR1 is SGHTA and CDR2 FQGNSA. CDR3 length equals 12 residues. The V end was cut by 4 bases, the J end by 8 bases, with 9 bases between. In DNA form, the CDR3 reads TGTGCCAGCAGCTCCACAGGGTATGAGCAGTTCTTC. Translated: CASSSTGYEQFF.

There are many counts of this clonotype. V is TRBV15 and J is TRBJ2-5, with unresolved D. The CDR3 has 10 residues. V gave up 11 bases and J gave up 2 bases, with 6 bases separating them. The germline V gene encodes CDR1 LNHNV and CDR2 YYDKDF (reference sequence). The CDR3 here is CAGEQETQYF. CDR3 coding DNA: TGTGCCGGTGAGCAAGAGACCCAGTACTTC.

This clonotype was observed a handful of times. The V and J genes are TRBV6-5 and TRBJ2-7, with 11 bases that match TRBD2. CDR3 length: 17 amino acids. In germline, CDR1 is MNHEY, CDR2 SVGAGI. The V segment lost 0 bases and the J segment 4 bases; nucleotides outside the gene matches: 8. CDR3 nucleotide sequence: TGTGCCAGCAGTTACTCGTCCACTAGCGGGAGTAGGTACGAGCAGTACTTC. This gives the protein CASSYSSTSGSRYEQYF.